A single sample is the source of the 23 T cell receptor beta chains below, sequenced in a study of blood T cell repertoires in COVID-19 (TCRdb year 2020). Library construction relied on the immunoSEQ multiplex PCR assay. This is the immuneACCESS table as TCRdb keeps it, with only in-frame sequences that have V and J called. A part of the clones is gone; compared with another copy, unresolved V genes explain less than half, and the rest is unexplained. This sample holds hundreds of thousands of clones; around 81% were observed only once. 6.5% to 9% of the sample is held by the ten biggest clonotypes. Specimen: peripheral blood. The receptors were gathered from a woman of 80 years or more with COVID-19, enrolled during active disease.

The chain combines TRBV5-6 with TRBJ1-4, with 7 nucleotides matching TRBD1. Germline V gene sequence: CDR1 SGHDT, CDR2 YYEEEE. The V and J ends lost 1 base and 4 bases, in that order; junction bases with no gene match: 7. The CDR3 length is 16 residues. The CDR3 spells CASSLKGASINEKLFF. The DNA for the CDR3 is TGTGCCAGCAGCTTGAAGGGGGCCTCTATTAATGAAAAACTGTTTTTT.

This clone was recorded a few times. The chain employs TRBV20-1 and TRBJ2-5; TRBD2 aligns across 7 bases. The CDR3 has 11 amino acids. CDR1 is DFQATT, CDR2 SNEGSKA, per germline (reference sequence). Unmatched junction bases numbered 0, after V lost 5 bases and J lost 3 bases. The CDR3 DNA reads TGCAGTGCTGCGGGAGAAGAGACCCAGTACTTC. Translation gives CSAAGEETQYF.

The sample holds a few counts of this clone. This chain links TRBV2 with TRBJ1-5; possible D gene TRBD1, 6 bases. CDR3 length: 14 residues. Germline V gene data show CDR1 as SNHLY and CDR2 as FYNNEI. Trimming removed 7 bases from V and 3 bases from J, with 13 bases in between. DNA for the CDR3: TGTGCCAGCAAGGGGGTACTTCCCAATCAGCCCCAGCATTTT. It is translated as CASKGVLPNQPQHF.

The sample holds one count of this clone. The CDR3 bases are TGTGCCAGCAGTTGGGGCGGATCACCCCTCCACTTT. Its translation: CASSWGGSPLHF. This sequence joins TRBV12-3 or TRBV12-4 and TRBJ1-6, with TRBD1 as a possible D gene (5 bases). The CDR3 extends over 12 amino acids. Trimming took 4 bases from V and 10 from J, leaving 8 bases between them.

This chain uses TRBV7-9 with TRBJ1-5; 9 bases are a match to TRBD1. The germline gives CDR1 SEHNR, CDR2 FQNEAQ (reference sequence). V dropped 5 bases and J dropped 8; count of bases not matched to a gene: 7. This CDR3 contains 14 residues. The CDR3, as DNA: TGTGCCAGCAGCCCAGGGACAGGGTGGAAGCCCCAGCATTTT. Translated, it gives CASSPGTGWKPQHF. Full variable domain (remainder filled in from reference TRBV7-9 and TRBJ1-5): DTGVSQNPRHKITKRGQNVTFRCDPISEHNRLYWYRQTLGQGPEFLTYFQNEAQLEKSRLLSDRFSAERPKGSFSTLEIQRTEQGDSAMYLCASSPGTGWKPQHFGDGTRLSIL.

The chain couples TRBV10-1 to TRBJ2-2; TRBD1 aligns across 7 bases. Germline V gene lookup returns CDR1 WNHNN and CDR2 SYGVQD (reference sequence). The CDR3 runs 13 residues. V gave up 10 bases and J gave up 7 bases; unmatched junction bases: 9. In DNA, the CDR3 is TGCGCCAACCCCGGGACAGACAACGGGGAGCTGTTTTTT. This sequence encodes CANPGTDNGELFF.

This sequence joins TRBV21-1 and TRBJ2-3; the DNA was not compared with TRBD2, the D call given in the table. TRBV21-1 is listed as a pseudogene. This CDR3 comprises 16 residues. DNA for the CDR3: TGTGCCAGCAGCCCAAGGCCAGCGGGAGGAACAGATACGCAGTATTTT. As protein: CASSPRPAGGTDTQYF.

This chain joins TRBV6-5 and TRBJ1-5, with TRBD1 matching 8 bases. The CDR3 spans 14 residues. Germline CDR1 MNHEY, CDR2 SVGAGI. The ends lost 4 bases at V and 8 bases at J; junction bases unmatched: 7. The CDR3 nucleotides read TGTGCCAGCAGTTCCCGACAGGGGCGTGAGCCCCAGCATTTT. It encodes CASSSRQGREPQHF.

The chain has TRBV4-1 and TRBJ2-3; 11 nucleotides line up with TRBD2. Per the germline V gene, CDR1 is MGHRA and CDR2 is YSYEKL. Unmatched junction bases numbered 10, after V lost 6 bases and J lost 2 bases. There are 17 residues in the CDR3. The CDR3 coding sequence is TGCGCCAGCAGTCGAGCCGGGACTAGCGGATTCACAGATACGCAGTATTTT. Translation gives CASSRAGTSGFTDTQYF.

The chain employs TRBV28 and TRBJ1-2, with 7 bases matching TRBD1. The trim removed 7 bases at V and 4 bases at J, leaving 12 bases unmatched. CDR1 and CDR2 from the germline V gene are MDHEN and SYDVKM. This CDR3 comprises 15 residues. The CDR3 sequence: CASTTPGQRLYGYTF. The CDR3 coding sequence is TGTGCCAGCACTACCCCGGGACAGCGACTCTATGGCTACACCTTC.

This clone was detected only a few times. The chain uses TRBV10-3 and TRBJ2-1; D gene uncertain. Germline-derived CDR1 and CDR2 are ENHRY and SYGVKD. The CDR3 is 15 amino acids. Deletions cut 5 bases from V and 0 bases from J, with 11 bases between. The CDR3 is CAISPQQLSYNEQFF. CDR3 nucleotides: TGTGCCATCAGTCCTCAACAGCTCTCCTACAATGAGCAGTTCTTC.

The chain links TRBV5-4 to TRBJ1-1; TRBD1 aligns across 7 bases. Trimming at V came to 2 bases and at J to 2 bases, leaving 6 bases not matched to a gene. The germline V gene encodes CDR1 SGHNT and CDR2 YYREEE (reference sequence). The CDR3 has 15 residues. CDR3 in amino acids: CASSLQGLGNTEAFF. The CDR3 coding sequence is TGTGCCAGCAGCTTACAGGGGCTAGGAAACACTGAAGCTTTCTTT.

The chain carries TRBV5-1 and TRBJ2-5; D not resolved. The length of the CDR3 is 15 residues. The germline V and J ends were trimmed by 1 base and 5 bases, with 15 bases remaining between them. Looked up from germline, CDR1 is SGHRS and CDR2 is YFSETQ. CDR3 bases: TGCGCCAGCAGCTTGAGGCTCGGAGTAGTGGAGACCCAGTACTTC. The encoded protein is CASSLRLGVVETQYF.

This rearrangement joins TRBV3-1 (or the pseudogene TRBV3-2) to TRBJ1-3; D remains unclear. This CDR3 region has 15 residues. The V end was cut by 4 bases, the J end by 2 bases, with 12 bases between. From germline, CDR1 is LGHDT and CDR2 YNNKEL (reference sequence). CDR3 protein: CASSPSGLTGNTIYF. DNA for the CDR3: TGTGCCAGCAGCCCCTCTGGACTTACTGGAAACACCATATATTTT.

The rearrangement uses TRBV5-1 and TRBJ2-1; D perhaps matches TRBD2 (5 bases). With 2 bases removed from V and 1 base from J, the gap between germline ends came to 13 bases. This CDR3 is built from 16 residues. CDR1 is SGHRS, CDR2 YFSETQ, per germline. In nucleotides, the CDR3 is TGCGCCAGCAGCTTTGAGGGAGTTGGGTCCTACAATGAGCAGTTCTTC. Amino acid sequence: CASSFEGVGSYNEQFF.

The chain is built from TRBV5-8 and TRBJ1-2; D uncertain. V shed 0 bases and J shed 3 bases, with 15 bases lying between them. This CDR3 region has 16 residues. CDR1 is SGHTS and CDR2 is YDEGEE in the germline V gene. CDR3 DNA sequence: TGTGCCAGCAGCTTGGAACCATTCATCCCGGACTATGGCTACACCTTC. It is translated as CASSLEPFIPDYGYTF.

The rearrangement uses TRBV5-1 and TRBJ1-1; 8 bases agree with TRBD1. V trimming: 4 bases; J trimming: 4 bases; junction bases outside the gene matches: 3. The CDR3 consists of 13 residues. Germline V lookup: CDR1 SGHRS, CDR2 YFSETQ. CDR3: CASSAQGGTEAFF. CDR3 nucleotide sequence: TGCGCCAGCAGCGCACAGGGGGGCACTGAAGCTTTCTTT.

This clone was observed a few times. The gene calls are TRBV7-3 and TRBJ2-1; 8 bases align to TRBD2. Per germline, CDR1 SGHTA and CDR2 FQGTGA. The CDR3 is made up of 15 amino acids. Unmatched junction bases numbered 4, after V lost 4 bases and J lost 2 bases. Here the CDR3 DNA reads TGTGCCAGCAGCTCCACGGGGGGGCCCTACAATGAGCAGTTCTTC. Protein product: CASSSTGGPYNEQFF. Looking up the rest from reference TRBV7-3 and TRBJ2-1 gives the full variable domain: GAGVSQTPSNKVTEKGKYVELRCDPISGHTALYWYRQSLGQGPEFLIYFQGTGAADDSGLPNDRFFAVRPEGSVSTLKIQRTERGDSAVYLCASSSTGGPYNEQFFGPGTRLTVL.

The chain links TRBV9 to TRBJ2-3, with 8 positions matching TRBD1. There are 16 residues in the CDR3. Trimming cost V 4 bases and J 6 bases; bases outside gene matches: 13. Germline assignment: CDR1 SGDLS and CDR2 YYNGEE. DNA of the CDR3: TGTGCCAGCAGCTTAACGGGACAGGCGGGATCCGATACGCAGTATTTT. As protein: CASSLTGQAGSDTQYF.

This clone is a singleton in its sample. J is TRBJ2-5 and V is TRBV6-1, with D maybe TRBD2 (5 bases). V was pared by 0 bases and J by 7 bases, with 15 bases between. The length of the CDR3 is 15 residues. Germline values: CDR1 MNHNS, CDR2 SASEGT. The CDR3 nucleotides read TGTGCCAGCAGTGAAGCAGCCCGGGGATATTGGACCCAGTACTTC. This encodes CASSEAARGYWTQYF.

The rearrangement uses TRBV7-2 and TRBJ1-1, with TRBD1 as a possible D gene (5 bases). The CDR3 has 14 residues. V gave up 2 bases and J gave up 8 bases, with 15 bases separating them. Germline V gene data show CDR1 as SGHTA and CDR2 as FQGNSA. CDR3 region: CASSLQGRVSEAFF. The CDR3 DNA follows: TGTGCCAGCAGCTTACAGGGAAGGGTATCCGAAGCTTTCTTT.

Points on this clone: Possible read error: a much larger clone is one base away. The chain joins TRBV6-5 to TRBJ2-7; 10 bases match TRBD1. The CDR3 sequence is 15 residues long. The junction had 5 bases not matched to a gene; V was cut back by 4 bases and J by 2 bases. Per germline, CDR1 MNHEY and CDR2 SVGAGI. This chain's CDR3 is CASSFSGTGAYEQYF. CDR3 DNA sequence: TGTGCCAGCAGTTTTTCCGGGACAGGGGCCTACGAGCAGTACTTC.

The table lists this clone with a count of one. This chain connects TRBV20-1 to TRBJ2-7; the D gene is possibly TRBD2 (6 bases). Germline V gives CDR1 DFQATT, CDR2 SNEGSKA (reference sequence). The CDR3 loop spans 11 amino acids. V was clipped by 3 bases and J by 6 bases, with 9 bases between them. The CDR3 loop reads CSASNGGEQYF. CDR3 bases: TGCAGTGCTAGTAACGGGGGCGAGCAGTACTTC.